This T cell receptor beta chain was observed in a study of blood T cells in healthy people across ages. The wider study: Template switching caught about one barcoded beta molecule for each two T cells. Study findings and constraints: TCR beta diversity correlated strongly with naive T cell percentage.

A J-beta primer mix and a sample-barcoded 5' primer were used in a second PCR of roughly 6 to 11 cycles. TCRdb re-analysed the 5' RACE reads in MiXCR, keeping a single row per CDR3 protein. Among about 690,000 distinct CDR3 sequences listed, around two fifths were seen once. Per sample, a minimum of 6.5 million PBMCs were isolated. Of note for this clonotype: Its cognate antigen is unknown.

V lost 5 bases to trimming and J lost 1 base, with 11 bases between them. The CDR3 contains 14 residues. The germline V gene has CDR1 SGHRS and CDR2 YFSETQ. This TCR derives from a man older than 75 in good health. This chain uses TRBV5-1 with TRBJ2-3; possibly TRBD1 for D (5 bases). The sample was blood. CDR3 loop: CASRPRVGTDTQYF. The CDR3, as DNA: TGCGCCAGCAGGCCCAGGGTTGGCACAGATACGCAGTATTTT.